This T cell receptor beta chain stems from a study of T cells in Graves' hyperthyroidism and ophthalmopathy. The ends were cut back, 0 bases at V and 4 bases at J, with 9 bases in the middle. Germline CDR1 and CDR2: SQVTM and ANQGSEA. This CDR3 is 14 amino acids long. RNA transcripts served as the template for amplifying TCR beta CDR3 regions. The HTBI primer set drove a first-round RT-PCR of the TCR CDR3. TCRdb re-called the multiplex PCR reads through MiXCR, storing one row per CDR3 protein. The repertoire holds approximately 200,000 distinct CDR3 sequences, with around 20% as singletons. This rearrangement joins TRBV29-1 to TRBJ2-2; D gene ambiguous. Material: blood. This TCR came from a man in his forties or fifties with Graves' hyperthyroidism. CDR3 in amino acids: CSVEDQAATGELFF. CDR3 coding DNA: TGCAGCGTTGAAGATCAAGCAGCCACCGGGGAGCTGTTTTTT.